This T cell receptor beta chain was retrieved from a study of identical twins (dated by TCRdb to 2016 to 2017). About the full investigation: To test whether fetal clonotypes persist, the study used deep sequencing on TCR alpha and beta repertoires from monozygotic twins, unrelated adults of various ages, and cord blood. To rule out contamination, replicate twin experiments were performed at different times with different library preparation protocols. Study-level results and caveats: Because the same donors could not be followed over many years, the conclusions relied on cross-sectional statistical analysis. In monozygotic twins, out-of-frame TCR alpha sharing was systematically underestimated by recombination models, although the models agreed with sharing between unrelated individuals. Fewer insertions were carried by abundant cord blood beta clonotypes; a weaker similar trend was observed in young adult naive repertoires, while no such trend was observed in memory repertoires. Compared with coincidental sharing between unrelated individuals, out-of-frame TCR alpha sequences shared between twins had an excess of sequences with low generation probability. In beta out-of-frame sequences, excess twin sharing was weaker, because having fewer shared sequences lowered the signal-to-noise ratio. Zero-insertion analyses could be partly confounded by invariant T cells such as MAIT and iNKT, though diverse VJ usage argued against such confounding for most clonotypes.

On this clonotype itself: Its antigen is unknown. No base-level quality is on record; no much larger clone is a single base apart.

Only healthy Caucasian donors were included. Three pairs of female monozygotic twins, all aged about 18 to 30 years, made up the twin cohort. Positive isolation kits from Invitrogen were used to isolate the CD4+ and CD8+ T cell populations. The library was made by 5' RACE. These reads were obtained on an Illumina HiSeq 2000. A universal primer binding site was introduced by template switching, and a unique molecular identifier was present in the final cDNA, enabling accurate counting of TCR cDNA molecules. First-strand cDNA for TCR alpha and beta chains was synthesized from specific primers in the conserved constant-segment region. To control for contamination, every cDNA library was double barcoded, receiving both a SMART-Mk sample barcode and Illumina barcodes. TruSeq adapter sequences and Illumina sample barcodes were added in two successive PCR steps. Sequencing of the TCR alpha and beta cDNA libraries was done on the Illumina HiSeq platform using custom primers. As for the original processing: MiGEC was used to process raw reads and extract unique molecular identifiers, and MiXCR was used to find CDR3 positions. Recombination models were inferred per individual with the repgenHMM and IGoR tools using an EM algorithm. Shared clonotypes were analyzed with the tcR package in R, and sharing was normalized by the product of cloneset sizes. To study raw recombination free of thymic and clonal selection effects, out-of-frame nonproductive sequences were analyzed. TCRdb reran the public reads through fastp at Q25 and MiXCR, keeping productive beta chains. Every CDR3 protein is listed once, alongside the most common genes and DNA of its rows. These V and J calls originate from TCRdb's pipeline instead of the authors' own analysis. Present in this sample are about 530,000 distinct CDR3 sequences, about 22% of which were seen just once. The ten biggest clones cover around 0.5% of the sample.

V is clipped by 4 bases and J by 5 bases, and the sequence between their germline boundaries is 15 bases long. CDR1 is given as MNHNS and CDR2 as SASEGT, both from the germline V gene. Measured from the cysteine to the phenylalanine, the CDR3 is 15 residues long. Only CDR3 DNA is held: 45 bases, read in frame from base 1. In addition, the sample was reused for a study of yellow fever vaccine responses in identical twins. The second paper states: According to the authors, the vaccine-induced T cell response in identical twins seemed to be partly convergent and partly specific to each individual. In the study, vaccine-responding T cell clones were precisely tracked in identical twins.

This sequence was found in a woman aged 18-29 years in good health. Sequenced input: CD4+ T cells sorted from blood. The sequence is built from TRBV6-1 and TRBJ2-1; 7 matching bases give a weak D call of TRBD2. The CDR3 in this case is CASSAGGAGHNEQFF. The bases read TGTGCCAGCAGTGCGGGGGGCGCAGGTCACAATGAGCAGTTCTTC.